The 27 T cell receptor beta chains reported below all come from one sample, sequenced in a study of response to subunit inactivated influenza vaccine. From the RT-PCR reads, TCRdb called clonotypes with MiXCR, one entry per CDR3 protein. The sample gives hundreds of thousands of distinct CDR3 sequences, 9.5% to 12% of which show up once; 10% to 15% is in the top ten. The material was PBMCs from blood, obtained 40 to 50 days after vaccination. These receptor sequences come from a man aged 50 to 59 who received an inactivated influenza vaccine.

This chain connects TRBV5-1 to TRBJ1-1; D perhaps matches TRBD1 (5 bases). Germline loops: CDR1 SGHRS, CDR2 YFSETQ. The V gene lost 1 base and the J gene lost 2 bases, with 18 bases spanning the gap. The CDR3 is made up of 17 amino acids. DNA of the CDR3: TGCGCCAGCAGCTTGTACGGGGCAGGGACCAGAAACACTGAAGCTTTCTTT. Translated, it gives CASSLYGAGTRNTEAFF.

This clonotype has at least ten counts. V is TRBV5-1 and J is TRBJ2-7; 10 bases align to TRBD2. The CDR3 has 14 amino acids. J was trimmed by 1 base and V by 3 bases; bases with no gene match: 1. CDR1 SGHRS and CDR2 YFSETQ come from the germline V gene. CDR3: CASSWTSGSYEQYF. In nucleotides, the CDR3 is TGCGCCAGCAGCTGGACTAGCGGATCCTACGAGCAGTACTTC.

This clonotype was seen a single time. Mismatch with germline at one junction end may stem from a read error. The rearrangement joins TRBV6-1 to TRBJ1-5, with D possibly matching TRBD1 (6 bases). CDR3 size: 14 residues. CDR1 and CDR2 from the germline V gene are MNHNS and SASEGT. The CDR3 loop is CASTREQGLQPQHF. For the CDR3, the DNA is TGTGCCAGCACCAGGGAACAGGGTCTTCAGCCTCAGCATTTT.

This clonotype has only a few counts. The chain links TRBV20-1 to TRBJ2-7; 12 bases are a match to TRBD2. The CDR3 has 16 residues. V was clipped by 0 bases and J by 7 bases; unmatched bases: 10. Germline V gene sequence: CDR1 DFQATT, CDR2 SNEGSKA (reference sequence). The CDR3 spells CSAREWPGLAGHEQYF. The DNA for the CDR3 is TGCAGTGCTAGAGAATGGCCGGGACTAGCGGGTCATGAGCAGTACTTC.

This clonotype came up a few times. The chain combines TRBV7-2 with TRBJ2-2; 9 bases are a match to TRBD2. CDR3 length equals 16 residues. Germline values: CDR1 SGHTA, CDR2 FQGNSA. V trimming: 5 bases; J trimming: 4 bases; junction bases outside the gene matches: 8. CDR3 residues: CASSPTGTSITGELFF. CDR3 coding DNA: TGTGCCAGCAGCCCAACCGGGACTAGCATCACCGGGGAGCTGTTTTTT.

This chain connects TRBV7-6 to TRBJ1-4; 8 positions agree with TRBD1. The CDR3 contains 14 residues. J was trimmed by 5 bases and V by 5 bases; bases with no gene match: 4. Germline V CDR1 and CDR2: SGHVS, FNYEAQ. CDR3 loop: CASSPDRVNEKLFF. In nucleotides, the CDR3 is TGTGCCAGCAGCCCGGACAGGGTGAATGAAAAACTGTTTTTT.

The chain links TRBV11-2 to TRBJ1-2, with D perhaps TRBD1 (5 bases). This CDR3 is 14 amino acids long. In germline, CDR1 is SGHAT, CDR2 FQNNGV. V was cut by 3 bases and J by 6 bases, with 14 bases left in between. CDR3 sequence reads: CASSLARGGDGYTF. DNA for the CDR3: TGTGCCAGCAGCTTGGCTCGTGGGGGAGATGGCTACACCTTC.

This clonotype was counted at least ten times. The chain uses TRBV6-1 and TRBJ2-7; TRBD1 aligns across 8 bases. Germline CDR1 and CDR2: MNHNS and SASEGT. The trim removed 10 bases at V and 7 bases at J, leaving 12 bases unmatched. The CDR3 is 13 amino acids. In DNA, the CDR3 is TGTGCCACCTCCTCTGGACAGGGTTGGGAGCAGTACTTC. It specifies CATSSGQGWEQYF.

This clonotype was picked up many times. The chain combines TRBV7-6 with TRBJ1-3; maybe TRBD1 (5 bases). Germline V gene lookup returns CDR1 SGHVS and CDR2 FNYEAQ. The ends were cut back, 2 bases at V and 2 bases at J, with 10 bases in the middle. This CDR3 comprises 15 residues. CDR3 in DNA: TGTGCCAGCAGCTTAAACTGGGGGACTGGAAACACCATATATTTT. Translating it yields CASSLNWGTGNTIYF. The full variable domain, with the rest looked up from reference TRBV7-6 and TRBJ1-3, is GAGVSQSPRYKVTKRGQDVALRCDPISGHVSLYWYRQALGQGPEFLTYFNYEAQQDKSGLPNDRFSAERPEGSISTLTIQRTEQRDSAMYRCASSLNWGTGNTIYFGEGSWLTVV.

This clonotype was observed a handful of times. The chain recombines TRBV19 with TRBJ2-4; maybe TRBD1 (6 bases). The CDR3 loop spans 16 amino acids. V lost 6 bases and J lost 0, with 15 bases in between. CDR1 and CDR2 (germline): LNHDA, SQIVND (reference sequence). The CDR3 sequence is CASSRWDTLAKNIQYF. CDR3 nucleotides: TGTGCCAGTAGCAGGTGGGACACCTTAGCCAAAAACATTCAGTACTTC. The full variable domain, rest sourced from reference TRBV19 and TRBJ2-4, is DGGITQSPKYLFRKEGQNVTLSCEQNLNHDAMYWYRQDPGQGLRLIYYSQIVNDFQKGDIAEGYSVSREKKESFPLTVTSAQKNPTAFYLCASSRWDTLAKNIQYFGAGTRLSVL.

The V call is TRBV30, the J call TRBJ2-5; D possibly corresponds to TRBD1 (5 bases). V lost 5 bases and J lost 4, with 14 bases in between. This CDR3 region has 13 residues. Germline V lookup: CDR1 GTSNPN, CDR2 SVGIG (reference sequence). The CDR3 DNA sequence: TGTGCCTGGCATCAGGGTCTGGGAGAGACCCAGTACTTC. It yields the protein CAWHQGLGETQYF.

This clonotype was detected a few times. The V and J genes are TRBV6-5 and TRBJ1-1; D uncertain. Trimming removed 0 bases at V and 0 bases at J, with 8 bases between. The CDR3 is 15 residues long. Looked up from germline, CDR1 is MNHEY and CDR2 is SVGAGI. CDR3 sequence: CASSYSIGMNTEAFF. The DNA for the CDR3 is TGTGCCAGCAGTTACTCGATCGGAATGAACACTGAAGCTTTCTTT.

This clonotype was seen many times. This rearrangement joins TRBV7-2 to TRBJ1-1, with D possibly matching TRBD1 (6 bases). Germline V gene data show CDR1 as SGHTA and CDR2 as FQGNSA. V lost 5 bases and J 2 bases, leaving 9 bases between the germline ends. This CDR3 has 13 residues. CDR3 DNA sequence: TGTGCCAGCAGCAAGGACAGCAACACTGAAGCTTTCTTT. This encodes CASSKDSNTEAFF.

This clonotype was found a few times. The junction shows a germline mismatch at one end, possibly a read error. The rearrangement links TRBV5-1 to TRBJ1-1; weak D call: TRBD1 (6 bases). Germline V lookup: CDR1 SGHRS, CDR2 YFSETQ. The CDR3 runs 14 residues. CDR3 DNA sequence: TGCGCCAGCAGCGATCAGGGGACTTCGACTGACGCTTTCTTT. It translates to CASSDQGTSTDAFF.

This clonotype came up many times. The chain employs TRBV12-3 or TRBV12-4 and TRBJ2-1, with 11 bases lining up with TRBD2. V gave up 6 bases and J gave up 4 bases; unmatched junction bases: 5. CDR3 size: 15 residues. CDR3 sequence (DNA): TGTGCCAGCAGCCCTCCTAGCGGGGGGTACAATGAGCAGTTCTTC. Protein product: CASSPPSGGYNEQFF.

This clonotype has ten or more counts. The chain recombines TRBV12-3 or TRBV12-4 with TRBJ2-1; D possibly corresponds to TRBD2 (7 bases). This CDR3 region has 15 residues. Trimming removed 1 base at V and 5 bases at J, with 12 bases between. DNA of the CDR3: TGTGCCAGCAGTTTAGTACAGGGAGGGGACAATGAGCAGTTCTTC. It yields the protein CASSLVQGGDNEQFF.

This clonotype was found many times. V gene TRBV9 combines with J gene TRBJ2-3; D is unclear. V was shortened by 3 bases and J by 4 bases, with 12 bases between the two germline ends. Germline CDR1 reads SGDLS; CDR2 reads YYNGEE. CDR3 length: 14 amino acids. CDR3 bases: TGTGCCAGCAGCGATGAGGCTGGTTCAGATACGCAGTATTTT. Translated, it gives CASSDEAGSDTQYF.

J is TRBJ2-2 and V is TRBV20-1; TRBD2 matches at 10 bases. Looked up from germline, CDR1 is DFQATT and CDR2 is SNEGSKA (reference sequence). V was clipped by 6 bases and J by 6 bases; unmatched bases: 7. The CDR3 extends over 14 amino acids. The CDR3 nucleotides read TGCAGTGCCCAGACCACTAGCGGGGCCGGGGAGCTGTTTTTT. Its protein is CSAQTTSGAGELFF.

This clonotype turned up a few times. The genes are TRBV29-1 and TRBJ2-7; the match to TRBD2 covers 13 bases. Germline V gene data show CDR1 as SQVTM and CDR2 as ANQGSEA. The CDR3 runs 14 residues. V gave up 4 bases and J gave up 7 bases; unmatched junction bases: 7. This chain's CDR3 is CSVAGTSGAREQYF. In DNA form, the CDR3 reads TGCAGCGTTGCAGGGACTAGCGGGGCCCGGGAGCAGTACTTC.

This clonotype was observed many times. Compared with germline, one end of the junction differs, possibly owing to a read error. The CDR3 DNA follows: TGCGCCAGCAGCCCGAGGGGGAACACTGAAGCTTTCTTT. Its translation is CASSPRGNTEAFF. The V and J genes are TRBV18 and TRBJ1-1; tentatively, D is TRBD1 (5 bases). Per germline, CDR1 KGHSH and CDR2 LQKENI. The CDR3 consists of 13 residues.

Only a few counts were recorded for this clonotype. The rearrangement joins TRBV7-2 to TRBJ2-7; no reliable D call. With 7 bases removed from V and 1 base from J, the gap between germline ends came to 11 bases. Germline V gene sequence: CDR1 SGHTA, CDR2 FQGNSA. The CDR3 is 13 amino acids. The CDR3 DNA reads TGTGCCAGCACCCCGCCGGCTTCCTACGAGCAGTACTTC. This translates into CASTPPASYEQYF.

This clonotype was seen just once. J is TRBJ2-1 and V is TRBV24-1, with D possibly matching TRBD1 (5 bases). The CDR3 loop spans 16 amino acids. Germline V CDR1 and CDR2: KGHDR, SFDVKD. Deletions cut 4 bases from V and 0 bases from J, with 12 bases between. CDR3 in DNA: TGTGCCACCAGTGACCCCAGACAGTCCTCCTACAATGAGCAGTTCTTC. Protein sequence: CATSDPRQSSYNEQFF.

The V and J genes are TRBV28 and TRBJ1-5, with D possibly matching TRBD1 (6 bases). The germline V and J ends were trimmed by 6 bases and 0 bases, with 18 bases remaining between them. The CDR3 is made up of 17 amino acids. The germline V gene has CDR1 MDHEN and CDR2 SYDVKM. The CDR3 spells CASRQGHFGISNQPQHF. CDR3 DNA: TGTGCCAGCAGGCAGGGACATTTCGGAATTAGCAATCAGCCCCAGCATTTT.

As for this clonotype: The junction shows a germline mismatch at one end, possibly a read error. The CDR3 nucleotides read TGTGCCAGCAGCTCCCTGACTGTACAAGTGACCCAGTACTTC. Residues: CASSSLTVQVTQYF. V and J are TRBV7-8 and TRBJ2-5; D remains ambiguous. The CDR3 extends over 14 amino acids. Germline assignment: CDR1 SGHVS and CDR2 FQNEAQ.

This clonotype was recorded at least ten times. The chain carries TRBV12-3 or TRBV12-4 and TRBJ2-7; no reliable D call. The CDR3 runs 14 residues. Trimming took off 6 bases at V and 0 bases at J, with 12 bases between the two ends. The CDR3 spells CASSRGESSYEQYF. The CDR3 nucleotides are TGTGCCAGCAGCCGTGGAGAGAGCTCCTACGAGCAGTACTTC.

This clonotype was counted a few times. The V gene is TRBV9, the J gene TRBJ1-1, with 8 bases that match TRBD1. With 1 base clipped from V and 0 bases from J, the junction kept 11 bases outside the gene matches. CDR1 and CDR2 (germline): SGDLS, YYNGEE. This CDR3 contains 18 residues. CDR3 sequence (DNA): TGTGCCAGCAGCGTACAACCCGGACAGGGCGGGTTGAACACTGAAGCTTTCTTT. Protein product: CASSVQPGQGGLNTEAFF. The full variable domain, completed using reference TRBV9 and TRBJ1-1, is DSGVTQTPKHLITATGQRVTLRCSPRSGDLSVYWYQQSLDQGLQFLIQYYNGEERAKGNILERFSAQQFPDLHSELNLSSLELGDSALYFCASSVQPGQGGLNTEAFFGQGTRLTVV.

This rearrangement joins TRBV12-3 or TRBV12-4 to TRBJ2-7; 11 positions match TRBD2. Losses at the gene ends were 10 bases for V and 6 bases for J; bases not matched to a gene: 11. The CDR3 has 14 residues. CDR3 bases: TGTGCCACCCGGGAGGGACTAGCGGCTCCCGAGCAGTACTTC. The encoded protein is CATREGLAAPEQYF.